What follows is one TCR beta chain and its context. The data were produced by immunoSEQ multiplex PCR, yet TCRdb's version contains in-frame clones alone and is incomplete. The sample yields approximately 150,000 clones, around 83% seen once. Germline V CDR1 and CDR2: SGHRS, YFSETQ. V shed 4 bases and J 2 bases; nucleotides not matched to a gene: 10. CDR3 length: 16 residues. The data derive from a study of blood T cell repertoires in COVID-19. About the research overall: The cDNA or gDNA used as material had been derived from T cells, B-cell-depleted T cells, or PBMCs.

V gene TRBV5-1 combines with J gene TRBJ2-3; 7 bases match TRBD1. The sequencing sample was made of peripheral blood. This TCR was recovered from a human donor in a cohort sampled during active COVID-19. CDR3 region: CASSQGIDRATDTQYF. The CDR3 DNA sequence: TGCGCCAGCAGCCAAGGAATTGACAGGGCCACAGATACGCAGTATTTT. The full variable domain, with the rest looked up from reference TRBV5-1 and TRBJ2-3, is KAGVTQTPRYLIKTRGQQVTLSCSPISGHRSVSWYQQTPGQGLQFLFEYFSETQRNKGNFPGRFSGRQFSNSRSEMNVSTLELGDSALYLCASSQGIDRATDTQYFGPGTRLTVL.